This TCR beta chain was retrieved from a study of T cell responses to AZD1222 COVID-19 vaccine. Findings and limits, study-wide: Mostly white British, mostly female donors; authors suggested clonal diversity may be underestimated. Rises in breadth and depth of Spike-specific TCRs came after two AZD1222 doses. As reported, nearly half of all spike-specific TCRs target variant regions that are unmutated.

As for this clone: The target antigen is unknown.

Germline CDR1 and CDR2: SGHAT and FQNNGV. The J segment lost 3 bases and the V segment lost 4 bases, leaving 12 bases of the junction unmatched. The CDR3 covers 17 residues. Clones were read by immunoSEQ multiplex PCR, and TCRdb kept only the in-frame ones, dropping some. The sample lists 130,000 to 150,000 clones, more than 75% occurring once. The rearrangement joins TRBV11-2 to TRBJ2-1; 7 positions agree with TRBD2. This TCR was recovered from an adult in good health. The material was peripheral blood, obtained on day 0 of AZD1222 vaccination. The CDR3 here is CASSYLGSSGLYNEQFF. The CDR3 region has the DNA TGTGCCAGCAGCTATCTTGGCTCTAGCGGCCTCTACAATGAGCAGTTCTTC.